Presented here are 18 T cell receptor beta chains from one specimen sequenced in a study of technical replicates of blood from a handful of donors. Libraries were prepared by immunoSEQ multiplex PCR; TCRdb keeps only in-frame clonotypes and omits some of them. The sample shows 60,000 to 85,000 clones, 91% of them seen only once. Material for sequencing was T cells isolated from PBMCs. All receptors derive from a human donor in good health.

The CDR3 DNA is TGTGCCAGCAGCTTTGTAGGGGGAGCTTTCTACGAGCAGTACTTC. Protein sequence: CASSFVGGAFYEQYF. The gene calls are TRBV5-4 and TRBJ2-7, with TRBD1 as a possible D gene (6 bases). This CDR3 comprises 15 residues. Trimming left V 2 bases short and J 3 bases short, with 15 bases between. The germline V gene has CDR1 SGHNT and CDR2 YYREEE (reference sequence).

The chain combines TRBV10-3 with TRBJ2-1; the D is unclear. Trimming removed 6 bases at V and 6 bases at J, with 9 bases between. The CDR3 consists of 12 residues. Germline assignment: CDR1 ENHRY and CDR2 SYGVKD. Here the CDR3 reads CAISETGNEQFF. DNA of the CDR3: TGTGCCATCAGCGAGACGGGCAATGAGCAGTTCTTC.

The CDR3 loop is CASSPLGEETQYF. The CDR3 nucleotides read TGTGCCAGCAGTCCATTGGGCGAAGAGACCCAGTACTTC. This chain links TRBV27 with TRBJ2-5; D not resolved. Germline V CDR1 and CDR2: MNHEY, SMNVEV (reference sequence). The germline V and J ends were trimmed by 5 bases and 3 bases, with 10 bases remaining between them. This CDR3 is built from 13 residues.

V and J are TRBV29-1 and TRBJ2-7; D perhaps matches TRBD1 (5 bases). V lost 0 bases to trimming and J lost 8 bases, with 17 bases between them. The germline CDR1 and CDR2 sequences are SQVTM and ANQGSEA. The CDR3 loop spans 14 amino acids. The CDR3 DNA sequence: TGCAGCGTTGAAGAACACGACGACAGCCGACAGCAGTACTTC. As protein: CSVEEHDDSRQQYF.

The rearrangement joins TRBV28 to TRBJ1-2; D is uncertain. The CDR3 totals 14 residues. Trimming left V 5 bases short and J 4 bases short, with 14 bases between. Per germline, CDR1 MDHEN and CDR2 SYDVKM. The CDR3 DNA reads as TGTGCCAGCAGTACCTTACCGAACTCCTATGGCTACACCTTC. It codes for CASSTLPNSYGYTF.

The chain has TRBV10-3 and TRBJ1-4; 10 bases align to TRBD1. After removal of 4 bases from V and 7 bases from J, the junction contained 0 bases not matched to a gene. CDR1 ENHRY and CDR2 SYGVKD come from the germline V gene. The CDR3 totals 13 residues. The CDR3 protein is CAISGDRGEKLFF. CDR3 nucleotide sequence: TGTGCCATCAGTGGGGACAGGGGTGAAAAACTGTTTTTT.

J is TRBJ2-3 and V is TRBV5-1; D is perhaps TRBD2 (6 bases). This CDR3 comprises 19 residues. Between the trimmed V and J ends, which lost 4 bases and 3 bases, there was a span of 27 bases. Germline CDR1 SGHRS, CDR2 YFSETQ. The CDR3: CASSPYVGRTRDMTDTQYF. The CDR3 DNA reads as TGCGCCAGCAGCCCATACGTGGGGAGGACTCGCGATATGACAGATACGCAGTATTTT.

The chain is built from TRBV5-6 and TRBJ1-3; 7 nucleotides agree with TRBD1. This CDR3 has 18 amino acids. Trimming removed 2 bases from V and 1 base from J; junction bases left unmatched: 12. Germline V lookup: CDR1 SGHDT, CDR2 YYEEEE. The CDR3 DNA sequence: TGTGCCAGCAGCTTCCCTTACGACAGGGAAGGGTCTGGAAACACCATATATTTT. It translates to CASSFPYDREGSGNTIYF.

The chain couples TRBV10-2 to TRBJ1-1; TRBD1 might be the D (5 bases). Trimming removed 0 bases at V and 4 bases at J, with 12 bases between. This CDR3 has 15 amino acids. The germline CDR1 and CDR2 sequences are WSHSY and SAAADI. The CDR3 DNA sequence: TGCGCCAGCAGTGAGTCCCAGGGTCTGGCCACTGAAGCTTTCTTT. Its translation is CASSESQGLATEAFF.

This chain uses TRBV4-2 with TRBJ2-2; 10 nucleotides agree with TRBD1. The CDR3 sequence is 15 residues long. Germline values: CDR1 LGHNA, CDR2 YNFKEQ. Trimming removed 1 base from V and 6 bases from J; junction bases left unmatched: 2. CDR3 region: CASSQGDRGPGELFF. CDR3 nucleotide sequence: TGTGCCAGCAGCCAAGGGGACAGGGGCCCCGGGGAGCTGTTTTTT.

CDR3 region: CASSLDLADEQFF. The CDR3 nucleotides are TGTGCCAGCAGCTTAGATCTGGCGGATGAGCAGTTCTTC. This chain uses TRBV11-3 with TRBJ2-1; D unclear. The CDR3 extends over 13 amino acids. With 0 bases removed from V and 8 bases from J, the gap between germline ends came to 8 bases. Germline-derived CDR1 and CDR2 are SGHNT and YENEEA. Variable domain in full (rest from reference TRBV11-3 and TRBJ2-1): EAGVVQSPRYKIIEKKQPVAFWCNPISGHNTLYWYLQNLGQGPELLIRYENEEAVDDSQLPKDRFSAERLKGVDSTLKIQPAELGDSAVYLCASSLDLADEQFFGPGTRLTVL.

The rearrangement links TRBV9 to TRBJ2-2; D is perhaps TRBD1 (6 bases). The CDR3 totals 15 residues. The germline V gene encodes CDR1 SGDLS and CDR2 YYNGEE. The V end was cut by 4 bases, the J end by 0 bases, with 10 bases between. CDR3 DNA sequence: TGTGCCAGCAGCCCTACAGGGTCGAACACCGGGGAGCTGTTTTTT. As protein: CASSPTGSNTGELFF.

The chain is built from TRBV5-1 and TRBJ1-4; 7 bases are shared with TRBD1. The V segment lost 4 bases and the J segment 2 bases; nucleotides outside the gene matches: 2. The CDR3 loop spans 14 amino acids. CDR1 and CDR2 from the germline V gene are SGHRS and YFSETQ. This chain's CDR3 is CASSQTGTNEKLFF. DNA of the CDR3: TGCGCCAGCAGCCAGACAGGGACTAATGAAAAACTGTTTTTT.

The J gene is TRBJ2-1, the V gene TRBV4-1; possibly TRBD1 for D (5 bases). Germline assignment: CDR1 MGHRA and CDR2 YSYEKL. V lost 3 bases to trimming and J lost 10 bases, with 7 bases between them. This CDR3 is built from 11 residues. CDR3 in amino acids: CASSHRVEQFF. The CDR3 DNA is TGCGCCAGCAGCCACAGGGTCGAGCAGTTCTTC.

J is TRBJ1-1 and V is TRBV28, with D unresolved. The CDR3 has 16 amino acids. The V and J ends lost 6 bases and 0 bases respectively, with 17 bases between them. The germline CDR1 and CDR2 sequences are MDHEN and SYDVKM. The chain's CDR3 is CASSQADTYMNTEAFF. For the CDR3, the DNA is TGTGCCAGCAGCCAGGCAGACACCTATATGAACACTGAAGCTTTCTTT.

This chain links TRBV10-3 with TRBJ2-2; 14 positions agree with TRBD2. Unmatched junction bases numbered 12, after V lost 10 bases and J lost 5 bases. CDR3 size: 17 residues. In germline, CDR1 is ENHRY, CDR2 SYGVKD. Written as DNA, the CDR3 is TGTGCCACCGCGACTAGCGGGAGGGCCGCAGGAACCGGGGAGCTGTTTTTT. Protein product: CATATSGRAAGTGELFF.

CDR3 in amino acids: CASDGSRQKQSNQPQHF. Here the CDR3 DNA reads TGTGCCAGCGACGGATCCCGACAAAAACAGTCAAATCAGCCCCAGCATTTT. The V call is TRBV19, the J call TRBJ1-5, with D hard to call. With 9 bases removed from V and 4 bases from J, the gap between germline ends came to 25 bases. Germline V gene data show CDR1 as LNHDA and CDR2 as SQIVND (reference sequence). The CDR3 loop spans 17 amino acids.

The rearrangement uses TRBV19 and TRBJ1-1; TRBD1 aligns across 8 bases. The CDR3 sequence is 16 residues long. Germline V gene sequence: CDR1 LNHDA, CDR2 SQIVND (reference sequence). The junction had 6 bases not matched to a gene; V was cut back by 3 bases and J by 0 bases. The CDR3, as DNA: TGTGCCAGTAGTATGACAGGGGACTATGTGAACACTGAAGCTTTCTTT. Its protein product is CASSMTGDYVNTEAFF.